The source of this T cell receptor (beta chain) is a study of CD8 T cells in ankylosing spondylitis. Overall study results and limits: It appeared that ankylosing spondylitis blood was characterized by a TCR beta motif of fewer than 10 highly homologous variants. Reportedly, matched ankylosing spondylitis synovial fluid was significantly enriched for disease-linked clones.

Germline V lookup: CDR1 SGHTA, CDR2 FQGNSA. V shed 5 bases and J 7 bases; nucleotides not matched to a gene: 10. CDR3 length: 15 residues. Note on this clonotype: What it binds is unknown.

From the 5' RACE reads, TCRdb called clonotypes with MiXCR, one entry per CDR3 protein. The data hold just under 550,000 distinct CDR3 sequences, with roughly 13% observed a single time. Sample: blood, either unsorted or a sorted T cell fraction (not recorded which). The receptor was derived from a male donor with ankylosing spondylitis. This sequence joins TRBV7-2 and TRBJ1-4, with 7 nucleotides matching TRBD1. CDR3 nucleotides: TGTGCCAGCAGCCCTAGACAGGGTGGCAGTGAAAAACTGTTTTTT. This translates into CASSPRQGGSEKLFF.